Listed here are 27 T cell receptor beta chains from one sample, sequenced in a study of cytomegalovirus exposure and HLA in healthy donors. 60 Vbeta and 13 Jbeta primers were used in PCR. Profiling relied on immunoSEQ multiplex PCR, and the TCRdb table lists in-frame clones only, not all of them. The sample carries 150,000 to 200,000 clones, roughly 72% recorded once. The sequencing sample was made of PBMCs. Receptors originate from a man aged 40-55 years in good health and CMV-seronegative.

This chain joins TRBV15 and TRBJ1-6; no clear D gene. The CDR3 extends over 15 amino acids. Germline loops: CDR1 LNHNV, CDR2 YYDKDF (reference sequence). V lost 3 bases and J lost 7, with 13 bases in between. The CDR3 protein is CATSRGRRVNSPLHF. The CDR3 nucleotides read TGTGCCACCAGCAGGGGGAGGAGGGTAAATTCACCCCTCCACTTT.

The rearrangement links TRBV6-6 to TRBJ1-1, with D maybe TRBD1 (5 bases). Trimming cost V 5 bases and J 2 bases, with 6 bases left between them. Looked up from germline, CDR1 is MNHNY and CDR2 is SVGAGI (reference sequence). The CDR3 covers 12 residues. The DNA of the CDR3 is TGTGCCAGCAGTGACAGTAACACTGAAGCTTTCTTT. As protein: CASSDSNTEAFF.

The rearrangement joins TRBV5-4 to TRBJ2-7; 11 positions agree with TRBD1. Looked up from germline, CDR1 is SGHNT and CDR2 is YYREEE (reference sequence). The CDR3 consists of 15 residues. V dropped 0 bases and J dropped 4; count of bases not matched to a gene: 3. CDR3 coding DNA: TGTGCCAGCAGCTTGGGGACAGGGGGCCAATACGAGCAGTACGTC. Translating gives CASSLGTGGQYEQYV.

The chain joins TRBV6-5 to TRBJ1-4; tentative D call: TRBD1 (6 bases). V was shortened by 4 bases and J by 7 bases, with 16 bases between the two germline ends. Germline V gene sequence: CDR1 MNHEY, CDR2 SVGAGI. The CDR3 covers 15 residues. CDR3 sequence reads: CASSSGGGWSEKLFF. The CDR3 coding sequence is TGTGCCAGCAGTTCAGGCGGGGGCTGGAGTGAAAAACTGTTTTTT.

The CDR3 sequence: CASSDSGTGVYTEAFF. Written as DNA, the CDR3 is TGTGCCAGCAGTGATTCCGGGACAGGGGTATACACTGAAGCTTTCTTT. The chain uses TRBV6-1 and TRBJ1-1; 10 nucleotides agree with TRBD1. Germline trimming cut 3 bases from V and 3 bases from J; bases unmatched to any gene: 7. Per germline, CDR1 MNHNS and CDR2 SASEGT. This CDR3 contains 16 residues.

The gene calls are TRBV2 and TRBJ2-3; 10 bases are a match to TRBD1. The CDR3 length is 15 residues. The J segment lost 5 bases and the V segment lost 8 bases, leaving 10 bases of the junction unmatched. Per germline, CDR1 SNHLY and CDR2 FYNNEI. The CDR3 here is CASGYRDRGRDTQYF. CDR3 coding DNA: TGTGCCAGCGGATACCGGGACAGGGGAAGAGATACGCAGTATTTT.

CDR3 amino acids: CASSIGTAQYNEQFF. The CDR3 nucleotides are TGTGCCAGCAGCATTGGGACTGCCCAGTACAATGAGCAGTTCTTC. This chain links TRBV5-6 with TRBJ2-1; D may be TRBD2 (6 bases). The CDR3 extends over 15 amino acids. V dropped 4 bases and J dropped 4 bases, with 15 bases sitting between them. Germline values: CDR1 SGHDT, CDR2 YYEEEE.

Only a few counts were recorded for this clone. The J gene is TRBJ1-4, the V gene TRBV4-1; D gene uncertain. With 0 bases removed from V and 11 bases from J, the gap between germline ends came to 19 bases. The germline V gene has CDR1 MGHRA and CDR2 YSYEKL. The CDR3 runs 16 residues. CDR3: CASSQEAGRNNGKLFF. CDR3 DNA: TGCGCCAGCAGCCAAGAGGCAGGCAGAAACAATGGGAAACTGTTTTTT.

The chain combines TRBV10-1 with TRBJ2-5; possible D gene TRBD2, 6 bases. CDR3 size: 13 residues. Looked up from germline, CDR1 is WNHNN and CDR2 is SYGVQD (reference sequence). V lost 0 bases to trimming and J lost 5 bases, with 7 bases between them. CDR3 protein: CASSESGGETQYF. CDR3 bases: TGCGCCAGCAGTGAGTCTGGGGGGGAGACCCAGTACTTC.

In this sample, this clone turned up once. This chain joins TRBV15 and TRBJ1-5, with no clear D. Germline V CDR1 and CDR2: LNHNV, YYDKDF (reference sequence). V lost 0 bases and J 3 bases, leaving 9 bases between the germline ends. The CDR3 consists of 15 residues. The CDR3 DNA sequence: TGTGCCACCAGCAGAGATACGGGTTACAATCAGCCCCAGCATTTT. This translates into CATSRDTGYNQPQHF.

This chain links TRBV9 with TRBJ2-1, with a weak D call TRBD2 (5 bases). Germline CDR1 reads SGDLS; CDR2 reads YYNGEE. V lost 0 bases to trimming and J lost 0 bases, with 10 bases between them. The CDR3 runs to 16 residues. DNA of the CDR3: TGTGCCAGCAGCGTAGCAACGGGGAGCTCCTACAATGAGCAGTTCTTC. Amino acid sequence: CASSVATGSSYNEQFF.

The chain has TRBV18 and TRBJ2-5, with 7 bases fitting TRBD1. This CDR3 comprises 16 residues. V gave up 4 bases and J gave up 3 bases; unmatched junction bases: 11. Germline V CDR1 and CDR2: KGHSH, LQKENI. CDR3 in DNA: TGTGCCAGCTCACGAACACTGACAGGGTGGGAAGAGACCCAGTACTTC. This sequence encodes CASSRTLTGWEETQYF.

The V gene is TRBV19, the J gene TRBJ2-1; D not resolved. CDR3 length: 15 amino acids. V was cut by 9 bases and J by 0 bases, with 15 bases left in between. The germline V gene has CDR1 LNHDA and CDR2 SQIVND (reference sequence). Here the CDR3 reads CASGVTRSSYNEQFF. CDR3 DNA: TGTGCCAGCGGAGTCACGAGGAGCTCCTACAATGAGCAGTTCTTC.

This chain uses TRBV4-2 with TRBJ2-1; D is unresolved. The V gene's germline CDR1 is LGHNA and CDR2 YNFKEQ. The V and J ends lost 1 base and 0 bases respectively, with 7 bases between them. The CDR3 totals 15 residues. As DNA, the CDR3 is TGTGCCAGCAGCCAAGTCCTGCGCTCCTACAATGAGCAGTTCTTC. Protein product: CASSQVLRSYNEQFF.

The CDR3 region has the DNA TGTGCCAGCAGCTCCGTAGCGGGAGTCCCCTACAATGAGCAGTTCTTC. Amino acid sequence: CASSSVAGVPYNEQFF. The chain couples TRBV7-3 to TRBJ2-1; 9 nucleotides line up with TRBD2. V was pared by 4 bases and J by 2 bases, with 6 bases of the junction left unmatched. The germline gives CDR1 SGHTA, CDR2 FQGTGA. This CDR3 has 16 residues.

In this sample, this clone turned up a few times. The DNA for the CDR3 is TGCGCCAGCAGACACCTTTTTGGGCGGGAGAGCACAGATACGCAGTATTTT. This sequence encodes CASRHLFGRESTDTQYF. The V gene is TRBV5-1, the J gene TRBJ2-3, with 7 bases aligning to TRBD2. Germline lookup yields CDR1 SGHRS and CDR2 YFSETQ. The CDR3 contains 17 residues. Germline trimming cut 5 bases from V and 0 bases from J; bases unmatched to any gene: 12.

This clone was observed a few times. This sequence joins TRBV25-1 and TRBJ1-1, with 9 positions matching TRBD1. The CDR3 length is 15 residues. Germline trimming cut 4 bases from V and 1 base from J; bases unmatched to any gene: 4. Germline CDR1 MGHDK, CDR2 SYGVNS. The CDR3, as DNA: TGTGCCAGCAGTGGGACAGGGGCGTCGAACACTGAAGCTTTCTTT. Protein sequence: CASSGTGASNTEAFF.

The rearrangement uses TRBV7-8 and TRBJ1-1; possible D gene TRBD1, 5 bases. Deletions cut 1 base from V and 1 base from J, with 10 bases between. There are 15 residues in the CDR3. The V gene's germline CDR1 is SGHVS and CDR2 FQNEAQ. The CDR3: CASSLDVQGNTEAFF. CDR3 coding DNA: TGTGCCAGCAGCTTAGATGTTCAGGGGAACACTGAAGCTTTCTTT.

The J gene is TRBJ2-2, the V gene TRBV6-1; no reliable D call. V lost 4 bases and J 5 bases, leaving 8 bases between the germline ends. The germline V gene encodes CDR1 MNHNS and CDR2 SASEGT. The CDR3 is 13 residues long. CDR3 DNA: TGTGCCAGCAGTGCCATCGGGACCGGGGAGCTGTTTTTT. It translates to CASSAIGTGELFF.

The chain uses TRBV5-1 and TRBJ2-5; 13 bases are shared with TRBD2. There are 17 residues in the CDR3. V was pared by 4 bases and J by 1 base, with 7 bases of the junction left unmatched. Germline values: CDR1 SGHRS, CDR2 YFSETQ. The CDR3 spells CASSLGLAGTFQETQYF. The CDR3 region has the DNA TGCGCCAGCAGCCTGGGACTAGCGGGAACATTCCAAGAGACCCAGTACTTC.

This clone occurred a few times. Here the CDR3 reads CAWSVGLSGGSPLHF. In nucleotides, the CDR3 is TGTGCCTGGAGTGTAGGACTTTCGGGAGGGTCACCCCTCCACTTT. The chain couples TRBV30 to TRBJ1-6; D remains ambiguous. CDR3 length equals 15 residues. The germline V and J ends were trimmed by 0 bases and 10 bases, with 16 bases remaining between them. The germline V gene has CDR1 GTSNPN and CDR2 SVGIG (reference sequence).

The chain carries TRBV5-1 and TRBJ2-5; 7 bases map to TRBD1. The end of the DNA fits TRBJ2-7 better, so the J call may be wrong. In germline, CDR1 is SGHRS, CDR2 YFSETQ. The CDR3 extends over 15 amino acids. The DNA for the CDR3 is TGCGCCAGCAGCTCGTCAAGGGGGCTACCCTACGAGCAGTACTTC. Translation: CASSSSRGLPYEQYF.

The chain combines TRBV29-1 with TRBJ1-1, with D possibly matching TRBD1 (6 bases). CDR1 and CDR2 from the germline V gene are SQVTM and ANQGSEA. The CDR3 has 11 residues. V lost 6 bases, J lost 8 bases, and 13 bases lay in between. The CDR3 protein is CSVDQGTEAFF. The CDR3 nucleotides read TGCAGCGTCGATCAGGGGACGGAAGCTTTCTTT.

This clone appeared a single time. The chain employs TRBV29-1 and TRBJ1-2; 8 nucleotides align to TRBD1. CDR1 is SQVTM, CDR2 ANQGSEA, per germline. This CDR3 is 13 amino acids long. V lost 3 bases to trimming and J lost 4 bases; unmatched junction nucleotides: 4. CDR3 amino acids: CSVDRGRRYGYTF. In DNA, the CDR3 is TGCAGCGTTGACAGGGGGCGCCGCTATGGCTACACCTTC.

This rearrangement joins TRBV28 to TRBJ1-1; D is undetermined. CDR3 length equals 14 residues. V was shortened by 7 bases and J by 4 bases, with 16 bases between the two germline ends. Germline assignment: CDR1 MDHEN and CDR2 SYDVKM. The CDR3 DNA follows: TGTGCCAGCATCCCTGGAAGGCGGTCCACTGAAGCTTTCTTT. This encodes CASIPGRRSTEAFF.

A word on this clone: Different DNA sequences within this sample yield the same CDR3. This chain connects TRBV5-1 to TRBJ2-7; 8 nucleotides align to TRBD1. The CDR3 spans 14 residues. Germline V CDR1 and CDR2: SGHRS, YFSETQ. The J segment lost 2 bases and the V segment lost 2 bases, leaving 3 bases of the junction unmatched. Here the CDR3 reads CASSFTTGAYEQYF. Written as DNA, the CDR3 is TGCGCCAGCAGCTTCACGACAGGGGCCTACGAGCAGTACTTC.

This rearrangement joins TRBV28 to TRBJ1-2; 11 nucleotides line up with TRBD1. The J segment lost 6 bases and the V segment lost 2 bases, leaving 8 bases of the junction unmatched. CDR3 size: 16 residues. Germline loops: CDR1 MDHEN, CDR2 SYDVKM. This CDR3 reads CASSLSLRTGGNGYTF. The DNA for the CDR3 is TGTGCCAGCAGTTTAAGTTTACGGACAGGGGGCAATGGCTACACCTTC.